The 27 T cell receptor beta chains listed next were all sequenced from one sample in a study of T cells after yellow fever vaccination. One entry per CDR3 protein, called by TCRdb with MiXCR from the 5' RACE reads. The data contain 300,000 or so distinct CDR3 sequences, approximately 13% of them singletons. The sequences come from CD4+ T cells sorted from PBMCs, collected 45 days after the yellow fever booster vaccination. All receptors come from a man aged 25 to 45 who received the YFV17D yellow fever vaccine.

This clonotype was detected only a few times. The V call is TRBV7-3, the J call TRBJ1-1, with 8 bases fitting TRBD1. The CDR3 is 14 amino acids. Germline CDR1 and CDR2: SGHTA and FQGTGA. The junction had 7 bases not matched to a gene; V was cut back by 6 bases and J by 4 bases. As DNA, the CDR3 is TGTGCCAGCAGAAAATCAGGGGGCAGCACTGAAGCTTTCTTT. Translation: CASRKSGGSTEAFF.

This clonotype was seen only a few times. This chain joins TRBV4-3 and TRBJ2-1; D is unresolved. This CDR3 has 14 amino acids. With 0 bases removed from V and 4 bases from J, the gap between germline ends came to 7 bases. Germline lookup yields CDR1 LGHNA and CDR2 YSLEER. The CDR3 here is CASSQEPAYNEQFF. In DNA form, the CDR3 reads TGCGCCAGCAGCCAAGAGCCAGCGTACAATGAGCAGTTCTTC.

V and J are TRBV5-1 and TRBJ2-1; TRBD1 aligns across 7 bases. CDR3 size: 16 residues. Germline CDR1 is SGHRS and CDR2 is YFSETQ. Trimming at V came to 3 bases and at J to 5 bases, leaving 11 bases not matched to a gene. CDR3 nucleotide sequence: TGCGCCAGCAGCTCTGACAGGGCCTCCTCTCACAATGAGCAGTTCTTC. This encodes CASSSDRASSHNEQFF.

The rearrangement joins TRBV5-1 to TRBJ2-3, with a possible D match to TRBD1 (5 bases). CDR3 length equals 14 residues. With 4 bases removed from V and 2 bases from J, the gap between germline ends came to 11 bases. Germline CDR1 reads SGHRS; CDR2 reads YFSETQ. CDR3 sequence reads: CASSAGQDTDTQYF. Here the CDR3 DNA reads TGCGCCAGCAGCGCAGGACAAGACACAGATACGCAGTATTTT.

The gene calls are TRBV7-3 and TRBJ2-1, with D uncertain. V was trimmed by 5 bases and J by 4 bases, leaving 15 bases between them. The length of the CDR3 is 15 residues. CDR1 SGHTA and CDR2 FQGTGA come from the germline V gene. The CDR3 nucleotides read TGTGCCAGCAGCCCGAGCGTACTGGGTTACAATGAGCAGTTCTTC. Encoded protein: CASSPSVLGYNEQFF.

The CDR3 region is CASSRQEVYEQYF. The CDR3 nucleotides read TGTGCCAGCAGTAGACAGGAAGTCTACGAGCAGTACTTC. The chain carries TRBV2 and TRBJ2-7; D is perhaps TRBD1 (6 bases). This CDR3 spans 13 amino acids. Between the trimmed V and J ends, which lost 5 bases and 3 bases, there was a span of 11 bases. Germline values: CDR1 SNHLY, CDR2 FYNNEI.

This clonotype has more than one count but fewer than ten. This rearrangement joins TRBV9 to TRBJ1-1; the D gene is possibly TRBD1 (6 bases). CDR3 size: 14 residues. The germline gives CDR1 SGDLS, CDR2 YYNGEE. The V end was cut by 2 bases, the J end by 4 bases, with 12 bases between. CDR3 sequence (DNA): TGTGCCAGCAGCGTCGGGGAGGGGGGCACTGAAGCTTTCTTT. Protein: CASSVGEGGTEAFF.

This chain connects TRBV6-1 to TRBJ2-3; TRBD2 is a possible D gene (6 bases). There are 15 residues in the CDR3. V lost 6 bases to trimming and J lost 0 bases, with 13 bases between them. Germline-derived CDR1 and CDR2 are MNHNS and SASEGT. For the CDR3, the DNA is TGTGCCAGCAGAAAGACCGGGACTAGCACAGATACGCAGTATTTT. Translating gives CASRKTGTSTDTQYF.

CDR3: CSAERTGGAYGYTF. CDR3 in DNA: TGCAGCGCTGAGAGGACAGGGGGCGCTTATGGCTACACCTTC. V usage is TRBV29-1 and J usage is TRBJ1-2; TRBD1 aligns across 11 bases. The trim removed 7 bases at V and 5 bases at J, leaving 9 bases unmatched. Germline-derived CDR1 and CDR2 are SQVTM and ANQGSEA. CDR3 size: 14 residues.

The CDR3 DNA reads as TGCGCCAGCAGCGCCTCGACAGGGGGCGTGAGCACCGGGGAGCTGTTTTTT. It translates to CASSASTGGVSTGELFF. The J gene is TRBJ2-2, the V gene TRBV5-1; 10 bases agree with TRBD1. The CDR3 contains 17 residues. J gave up 4 bases and V 4 bases, and 10 bases lay outside the gene matches. The germline V gene has CDR1 SGHRS and CDR2 YFSETQ.

The V call is TRBV4-2, the J call TRBJ2-3; D remains unclear. The V and J ends lost 0 bases and 2 bases respectively, with 0 bases between them. The CDR3 consists of 12 residues. Germline CDR1 and CDR2: LGHNA and YNFKEQ. This chain's CDR3 is CASSQDTDTQYF. The CDR3 region has the DNA TGTGCCAGCAGCCAAGACACAGATACGCAGTATTTT.

The V and J genes are TRBV18 and TRBJ2-7; D perhaps matches TRBD2 (5 bases). The germline V gene encodes CDR1 KGHSH and CDR2 LQKENI. This CDR3 is built from 12 residues. The V end lost 0 bases, the J end lost 10 bases, and 10 bases lay between the germline ends. The CDR3 DNA follows: TGTGCCAGCTCACCACCCGGCGGGCCACAGTACTTC. The encoded protein is CASSPPGGPQYF.

The CDR3 here is CASSSSDWIREQYF. As DNA, the CDR3 is TGTGCCAGCAGTTCTTCCGACTGGATACGCGAGCAGTACTTC. The chain employs TRBV28 and TRBJ2-7, with unresolved D. This CDR3 is 14 amino acids long. Trimming pared 4 bases from V and 6 bases from J, leaving 16 bases between. The germline gives CDR1 MDHEN, CDR2 SYDVKM.

The V and J genes are TRBV7-2 and TRBJ2-7, with 7 bases fitting TRBD1. The trim removed 5 bases at V and 1 base at J, leaving 5 bases unmatched. The CDR3 is 14 amino acids. Germline V CDR1 and CDR2: SGHTA, FQGNSA. The CDR3 protein is CASSQTGVSYEQYF. The DNA for the CDR3 is TGTGCCAGCAGCCAAACAGGGGTGTCCTACGAGCAGTACTTC.

The CDR3 nucleotides are TGTGCCAGCAGCCAACCAGGGCGCACCGGGGAGCTGTTTTTT. Residues: CASSQPGRTGELFF. This sequence joins TRBV14 and TRBJ2-2; D perhaps matches TRBD1 (5 bases). With 2 bases removed from V and 4 bases from J, the gap between germline ends came to 8 bases. The CDR3 is 14 amino acids. The V gene's germline CDR1 is SGHDN and CDR2 FVKESK.

This chain uses TRBV20-1 with TRBJ2-7; TRBD1 aligns across 11 bases. The CDR3 consists of 14 residues. Losses at the gene ends were 6 bases for V and 3 bases for J; bases not matched to a gene: 7. Germline V gene lookup returns CDR1 DFQATT and CDR2 SNEGSKA (reference sequence). CDR3 protein: CSATSGTGGYEQYF. The CDR3 DNA reads TGCAGTGCCACTTCCGGGACAGGGGGCTACGAGCAGTACTTC.

The chain carries TRBV7-2 and TRBJ2-2; D uncertain. This CDR3 contains 13 residues. V lost 4 bases and J 0 bases, leaving 3 bases between the germline ends. Germline assignment: CDR1 SGHTA and CDR2 FQGNSA. In nucleotides, the CDR3 is TGTGCCAGCAGCTGGGCGAACACCGGGGAGCTGTTTTTT. It codes for CASSWANTGELFF. Based on the CDR3 plus reference TRBV7-2 and TRBJ2-2, the full variable domain is GAGVSQSPSNKVTEKGKDVELRCDPISGHTALYWYRQSLGQGLEFLIYFQGNSAPDKSGLPSDRFSAERTGGSVSTLTIQRTQQEDSAVYLCASSWANTGELFFGEGSRLTVL.

This chain joins TRBV20-1 and TRBJ1-2; no definite D call. Trimming removed 6 bases from V and 10 bases from J, with 15 bases in between. Germline CDR1 is DFQATT and CDR2 is SNEGSKA (reference sequence). CDR3 size: 11 residues. The CDR3 spells CSAVDTGVYTF. The CDR3 DNA follows: TGCAGTGCCGTCGACACCGGTGTCTACACCTTC.

A few counts support this clonotype. The rearrangement joins TRBV27 to TRBJ1-5, with D perhaps matching TRBD1 (6 bases). CDR1 is MNHEY and CDR2 is SMNVEV in the germline V gene (reference sequence). There are 14 residues in the CDR3. Between the trimmed V and J ends, which lost 6 bases and 6 bases, there was a span of 15 bases. CDR3 protein: CASREMYRVQPQHF. For the CDR3, the DNA is TGTGCCAGCAGGGAGATGTACAGGGTTCAGCCCCAGCATTTT.

This clonotype was seen many times. The chain couples TRBV5-1 to TRBJ1-1; D is possibly TRBD1 (5 bases). Germline CDR1 and CDR2: SGHRS and YFSETQ. This CDR3 contains 12 residues. The V and J ends lost 0 bases and 8 bases respectively, with 8 bases between them. The CDR3 DNA follows: TGCGCCAGCAGCTTGGCGGGGCTAGAAGCTTTCTTT. Translated: CASSLAGLEAFF.

J is TRBJ2-4 and V is TRBV29-1; D is unresolved. Germline assignment: CDR1 SQVTM and CDR2 ANQGSEA. The CDR3 contains 13 residues. Trimming took 0 bases from V and 4 from J, leaving 7 bases between them. The CDR3 DNA reads TGCAGCGTTGAAGATGATAGGAAAAACATTCAGTACTTC. It translates to CSVEDDRKNIQYF.

This clonotype was observed many times. CDR3 nucleotides: TGCAGCGTCGCCCGGACAGGGGGCAATGAGCAGTACTTC. Amino acids: CSVARTGGNEQYF. This chain uses TRBV29-1 with TRBJ2-7; TRBD1 agrees at 11 bases. This CDR3 has 13 residues. J lost 7 bases, V lost 6 bases, and 8 bases had no gene match. The germline gives CDR1 SQVTM, CDR2 ANQGSEA.

The V gene is TRBV10-3, the J gene TRBJ1-1; possibly TRBD1 for D (6 bases). V was cut by 0 bases and J by 10 bases, with 12 bases left in between. The germline V gene has CDR1 ENHRY and CDR2 SYGVKD. The CDR3 is 13 residues long. CDR3 DNA: TGTGCCATCAGTGAGTCGATTAAGGGGGGAGCTTTCTTT. It yields the protein CAISESIKGGAFF.

V and J are TRBV7-8 and TRBJ1-1; unclear D gene. The CDR3 consists of 13 residues. Per the germline V gene, CDR1 is SGHVS and CDR2 is FQNEAQ. V lost 1 base and J lost 4, with 7 bases in between. The DNA for the CDR3 is TGTGCCAGCAGCTTAGACATATTCACTGAAGCTTTCTTT. Translating gives CASSLDIFTEAFF.

The rearrangement joins TRBV3-1 to TRBJ2-2; 8 bases map to TRBD2. V lost 2 bases, J lost 3 bases, and 11 bases stayed unmatched. Looked up from germline, CDR1 is LGHDT and CDR2 is YNNKEL (reference sequence). This CDR3 contains 18 residues. CDR3 DNA: TGTGCCAGCAGCCAATTCCCCACGGGAGGGCCGTACACCGGGGAGCTGTTTTTT. It codes for CASSQFPTGGPYTGELFF.

This clonotype was observed a handful of times. The V call is TRBV7-9, the J call TRBJ2-3; D unresolved. This CDR3 region has 15 residues. V lost 1 base and J 6 bases, leaving 14 bases between the germline ends. Germline V gives CDR1 SEHNR, CDR2 FQNEAQ (reference sequence). CDR3 region: CASSLGVDRADTQYF. DNA for the CDR3: TGTGCCAGCAGCTTAGGGGTAGATCGAGCTGATACGCAGTATTTT.

The rearrangement uses TRBV4-3 and TRBJ2-7; the match to TRBD1 covers 8 bases. The germline V gene encodes CDR1 LGHNA and CDR2 YSLEER. The J segment lost 3 bases and the V segment lost 4 bases, leaving 8 bases of the junction unmatched. This CDR3 spans 15 amino acids. CDR3 region: CASSRATGGDYEQYF. CDR3 sequence (DNA): TGCGCCAGCAGCCGCGCCACAGGGGGAGACTACGAGCAGTACTTC.